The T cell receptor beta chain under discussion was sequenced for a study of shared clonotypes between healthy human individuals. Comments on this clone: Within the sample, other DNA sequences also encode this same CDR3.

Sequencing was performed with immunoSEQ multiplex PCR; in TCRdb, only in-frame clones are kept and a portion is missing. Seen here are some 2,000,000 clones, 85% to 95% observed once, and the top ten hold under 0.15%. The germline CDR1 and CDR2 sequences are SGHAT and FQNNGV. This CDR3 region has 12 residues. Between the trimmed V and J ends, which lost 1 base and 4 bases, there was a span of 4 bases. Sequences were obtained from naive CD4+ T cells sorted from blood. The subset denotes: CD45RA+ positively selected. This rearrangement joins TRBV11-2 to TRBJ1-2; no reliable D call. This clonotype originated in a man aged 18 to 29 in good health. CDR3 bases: TGTGCCAGCAGCTTAGGAAGCTATGGCTACACCTTC. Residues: CASSLGSYGYTF.